The 3 T cell receptor beta chains below all came from one sample that was sequenced in a study of shared clonotypes between healthy human individuals. The repertoire was sequenced with immunoSEQ multiplex PCR; TCRdb's copy has only in-frame clones and lacks some. The sample contains more than 2 million clones, about 94% of which appear only once. The naive CD8 population came from CD45RO-negative cells selected for CCR7, without terminally differentiated effector memory CD45RA+ cells. Sequenced: naive CD8+ T cells sorted from blood. All receptors come from a man younger than 35 in good health.

Comments on this clone: Other DNA sequences in the sample encode the same CDR3. This chain uses TRBV5-1 with TRBJ2-7, with TRBD1 matching over 10 bases. V gave up 3 bases and J gave up 4 bases; unmatched junction bases: 4. Germline-derived CDR1 and CDR2 are SGHRS and YFSETQ. This CDR3 comprises 14 residues. The CDR3 bases are TGCGCCAGCAGCTGGACAGGGGGTTTTTACGAGCAGTACTTC. Its translation is CASSWTGGFYEQYF.

This clone was found once. The chain uses TRBV7-2 and TRBJ2-3, with D uncertain. V shed 3 bases and J shed 0 bases, with 16 bases lying between them. Per the germline V gene, CDR1 is SGHTA and CDR2 is FQGNSA. CDR3 size: 17 residues. CDR3 residues: CASSFVLGGASTDTQYF. The CDR3 DNA follows: TGTGCCAGCAGCTTTGTTCTGGGCGGTGCTAGCACAGATACGCAGTATTTT.

As to this clone: An end of the junction does not agree with germline; a read error may underlie this. The CDR3 DNA sequence: TGTGCCAACAGCTCGCCGTTAGGCTACGAGCAGTACTTC. Its protein product is CANSSPLGYEQYF. V and J are TRBV5-6 and TRBJ2-7; D is ambiguous. Germline values: CDR1 SGHDT, CDR2 YYEEEE. This CDR3 is built from 13 residues.